The source of this T cell receptor (beta chain) is a study of OX40 agonist ivuxolimab in advanced cancers. Study at large: Under the entry rules, prior anti-PD-1, anti-PD-L1 or anti-CTLA-4 therapy was allowed, and around 40% had some. Study-wide findings and caveats: Still undetermined is the antigen specificity of the expanded peripheral T cells. More expanded clones were seen, on average, in CD8+ T cells than in CD4+.

About this clone: Antigen unknown.

The assay was immunoSEQ multiplex PCR, and TCRdb's table has in-frame clones only and misses some. There are approximately 32,000 clones in the sample; roughly nine tenths occur only once, and 9.1% lies in the top ten. CDR1 KGHSH and CDR2 LQKENI come from the germline V gene. The CDR3 totals 11 residues. The ends lost 6 bases at V and 6 bases at J; junction bases unmatched: 2. The sequence was obtained from an adult with an advanced solid tumor such as melanoma, head and neck, liver or kidney cancer. The input for sequencing was CD4+ or CD8+ T cells sorted from blood, taken in a trial of the OX40 agonist ivuxolimab. This rearrangement joins TRBV18 to TRBJ2-7; 7 nucleotides line up with TRBD1. The CDR3, as DNA: TGTGCCAGCTCCCCAGGGGGCGAGCAGTACTTC. This codes for CASSPGGEQYF. The variable domain in full, completed from reference TRBV18 and TRBJ2-7, reads NAGVMQNPRHLVRRRGQEARLRCSPMKGHSHVYWYRQLPEEGLKFMVYLQKENIIDESGMPKERFSAEFPKEGPSILRIQQVVRGDSAAYFCASSPGGEQYFGPGTRLTVT.